The clone carrying this T cell receptor beta chain was seen repeatedly, ten times or more. The antigen is not known. Amplified TCR beta CDR3 regions derived from RNA transcripts. When the TCR CDR3 underwent first-round RT-PCR, the HTBI primer set was used. TCRdb reanalysed the multiplex PCR reads using MiXCR and keeps one entry per CDR3 protein. The top ten hold approximately 13% of the sample, which has about 410,000 distinct CDR3 sequences, roughly 14% seen once. This sample was taken from a study of T cells in Graves' hyperthyroidism and ophthalmopathy. Study results and limitations: The model foresaw ophthalmopathy a median around 6.8 months prior to onset.

The source is a man younger than 35 with Graves' ophthalmopathy. The sequencing input was blood.

The chain's CDR3 is CASSLGASNQPQHF. CDR3 coding DNA: TGCGCCAGCAGCTTGGGAGCGTCCAATCAGCCCCAGCATTTT. The V gene is TRBV5-1, the J gene TRBJ1-5; D unresolved. The CDR3 is made up of 14 amino acids. Per germline, CDR1 SGHRS and CDR2 YFSETQ. Trimming took 0 bases from V and 3 from J, leaving 7 bases between them.